The rows below give T cell receptor beta chains drawn from one sample of a study of blood T cell repertoires in COVID-19. Produced via immunoSEQ multiplex PCR; TCRdb's table is partial and in-frame only. The table lists under 150,000 clones, approximately 87% of them singletons, with 2% to 2.5% in the top ten. The sample comprised peripheral blood. The receptor set was obtained from a man between 25 and 39 years old with acute or convalescent COVID-19. CDR3s include the opening cysteine and the closing phenylalanine or tryptophan. Fields, in order: J gene, D gene, V gene, clone size, CDR3 protein, CDR3 DNA. The D gene is left open where the match is weak. Some rows have no size entry. The others give once, few or many, or a class for an expanded clone.

>TRBJ1-5|NA|TRBV5-4|NA
CASSARQVPSNQPQHF
TGTGCCAGCAGCGCAAGACAGGTCCCTAGCAATCAGCCCCAGCATTTT
>TRBJ1-4|NA|TRBV7-9|NA
CASSPTGPNEKLFF
TGTGCCAGCAGCCCTACAGGGCCTAATGAAAAACTGTTTTTT
>TRBJ1-5|NA|TRBV25-1|NA
CASSAYNQPQHF
TGTGCCAGCAGTGCCTACAATCAGCCCCAGCATTTT
>TRBJ1-4|NA|TRBV6-6|NA
CASGQIFNEKLFF
TGTGCCAGCGGACAGATCTTTAATGAAAAACTGTTTTTT
>TRBJ1-6|NA|TRBV30|NA
CAWRFTDNSPLHF
TGTGCCTGGAGATTCACGGATAATTCACCCCTCCACTTT
>TRBJ2-1|NA|TRBV10-2|NA
CASSDGYNEQFF
TGCGCCAGCAGCGACGGGTACAATGAGCAGTTCTTC
>TRBJ2-1|NA|TRBV6-5|once
CASSRRGLSRNEQFF
TGTGCCAGCTCGAGGAGGGGTCTATCTAGGAATGAGCAGTTCTTC
>TRBJ1-3|TRBD1|TRBV6-5|NA
CASIPGGSGNTIYF
TGTGCCAGCATACCAGGGGGCTCTGGAAACACCATATATTTT
>TRBJ2-1|NA|TRBV10-2|NA
CASSVEGEWNEQFF
TGCGCCAGCAGTGTCGAGGGGGAATGGAATGAGCAGTTCTTC
>TRBJ1-5|TRBD1|TRBV30|NA
CAWAPGQGSQPQHF
TGTGCCTGGGCCCCGGGACAGGGGAGCCAGCCCCAGCATTTT
>TRBJ1-5|NA|TRBV11-2|NA
CASSSHSNQPQHF
TGTGCCAGCAGCAGCCATAGCAATCAGCCCCAGCATTTT
>TRBJ1-3|NA|TRBV12-3/TRBV12-4|few
CASSLQSGGTIYF
TGTGCCAGCAGTTTACAAAGCGGGGGCACCATATATTTT
>TRBJ1-4|NA|TRBV7-9|few
CASSLGQDNEKLFF
TGTGCCAGCAGCTTAGGGCAGGATAATGAAAAACTGTTTTTT
>TRBJ2-5|TRBD1|TRBV5-1|NA
CASSLSGTEQETQYF
TGCGCCAGCAGCTTGTCCGGGACAGAACAAGAGACCCAGTACTTC
>TRBJ2-1|TRBD2|TRBV10-3|NA
CAISESSLAVSYNEQFF
TGTGCCATCAGTGAGTCCTCGCTAGCGGTATCCTACAATGAGCAGTTCTTC
>TRBJ2-5|TRBD1|TRBV4-1|NA
CASSQEDRGLETQYF
TGCGCCAGCAGCCAGGAGGACAGGGGGCTAGAGACCCAGTACTTC
>TRBJ1-1|NA|TRBV12-3/TRBV12-4|NA
CASSFATEAFF
TGTGCCAGCAGTTTTGCGACTGAAGCTTTCTTT
>TRBJ1-4|NA|TRBV7-9|NA
CASSTPGGGEKLFF
TGTGCCAGCAGCACCCCGGGAGGCGGGGAAAAACTGTTTTTT
>TRBJ2-1|TRBD1|TRBV5-6|NA
CASSLRGQEQFF
TGTGCCAGCAGCTTAAGGGGACAGGAGCAGTTCTTC
>TRBJ2-2|NA|TRBV7-3|NA
CASRGQGLTGELFF
TGTGCCAGCAGAGGGCAGGGTCTGACCGGGGAGCTGTTTTTT
>TRBJ2-1|TRBD2|TRBV27|NA
CASSFLAGSSYNEQFF
TGTGCCAGCAGTTTCCTAGCGGGAAGCTCCTACAATGAGCAGTTCTTC
>TRBJ1-2|NA|TRBV19|NA
CASSALVKSGVNGYTF
TGTGCCAGTAGTGCACTGGTTAAGAGCGGAGTTAATGGCTACACCTTC
>TRBJ2-3|NA|TRBV19|NA
CASSGGGGVADTQYF
TGTGCCAGTAGTGGGGGAGGCGGAGTGGCAGATACGCAGTATTTT
>TRBJ1-5|NA|TRBV19|NA
CASSVGRGSNQPQHF
TGTGCCAGTAGTGTAGGACGGGGGAGCAATCAGCCCCAGCATTTT
>TRBJ2-7|NA|TRBV5-6|once
CASSRWGAGWNEQYF
TGTGCCAGCAGCCGTTGGGGCGCGGGGTGGAACGAGCAGTACTTC
>TRBJ2-7|TRBD2|TRBV3-1/TRBV3-2|NA
CASSHGAPSGRIYEQYF
TGTGCCAGCAGCCACGGTGCCCCTAGCGGGAGAATCTACGAGCAGTACTTC
>TRBJ1-5|TRBD1|TRBV2|NA
CASMRPGQGNQPQHF
TGTGCCAGCATGAGGCCGGGACAGGGGAATCAGCCCCAGCATTTT
>TRBJ1-2|NA|TRBV6-5|NA
CASSSMGQRGYTF
TGTGCCAGCAGCTCAATGGGGCAGAGGGGCTACACCTTC
>TRBJ2-3|NA|TRBV12-3/TRBV12-4|NA
CASSLATDTQYF
TGTGCCAGCAGCCTAGCCACAGATACGCAGTATTTT
>TRBJ2-5|NA|TRBV30|NA
CAWSVRVTQYF
TGTGCCTGGAGTGTACGGGTGACCCAGTACTTC
>TRBJ1-1|NA|TRBV19|NA
CASSIQGMNTEAFF
TGTGCCAGTAGTATCCAGGGCATGAACACTGAAGCTTTCTTT
>TRBJ2-1|TRBD1|TRBV6-5|NA
CASSSLPGQGYNEQFF
TGTGCCAGCAGTTCCCTGCCGGGACAGGGCTACAATGAGCAGTTCTTC
>TRBJ1-4|NA|TRBV6-5|NA
CASSYSPDPGNEKLFF
TGTGCCAGCAGTTACTCCCCGGACCCAGGGAATGAAAAACTGTTTTTT
>TRBJ2-2|TRBD2|TRBV9|few
CASSVAGGRNTGELFF
TGTGCCAGCAGCGTAGCGGGGGGGAGGAACACCGGGGAGCTGTTTTTT
>TRBJ2-1|NA|TRBV11-2|NA
CASSSDSLPSNEQFF
TGTGCCAGCAGCTCGGACTCCCTCCCCTCAAATGAGCAGTTCTTC
>TRBJ1-1|NA|TRBV10-1|NA
CASSPLGESVSEAFF
TGCGCCAGCAGTCCTTTAGGGGAAAGCGTATCTGAAGCTTTCTTT
>TRBJ1-1|TRBD1|TRBV2|NA
CASSEVGQGLSEAFF
TGTGCCAGCAGTGAAGTGGGACAGGGCCTGTCTGAAGCTTTCTTT
>TRBJ2-3|TRBD2|TRBV3-1/TRBV3-2|NA
CASSQGTSGIRTDTQYF
TGTGCCAGCAGCCAAGGGACTAGCGGGATTCGTACAGATACGCAGTATTTT
>TRBJ2-3|TRBD1|TRBV5-4|NA
CASSWDRGDTQYF
TGTGCCAGCAGCTGGGACAGGGGGGATACGCAGTATTTT
>TRBJ2-7|TRBD2|TRBV30|few
CAWSAGGGGPPEQYF
TGTGCCTGGAGTGCTGGCGGCGGGGGGCCACCCGAGCAGTACTTC
>TRBJ2-1|TRBD1|TRBV6-5|NA
CASRLRDRGRDEQFF
TGTGCCAGCAGGCTCCGGGACAGGGGTCGGGATGAGCAGTTCTTC
>TRBJ1-1|NA|TRBV29-1|NA
CSVRPWGGTEAFF
TGCAGCGTTAGACCCTGGGGGGGAACTGAAGCTTTCTTT
>TRBJ2-7|NA|TRBV5-8|NA
CASSAREFRYEQYF
TGTGCCAGCAGCGCCCGGGAATTTCGGTACGAGCAGTACTTC
>TRBJ1-2|TRBD1|TRBV10-3|NA
CAIMGQGNYGYTF
TGTGCCATCATGGGACAGGGTAACTATGGCTACACCTTC
>TRBJ1-2|TRBD1|TRBV10-1|NA
CASSESDRAIGGYTF
TGCGCCAGCAGTGAGTCGGACAGGGCGATTGGTGGCTACACCTTC
>TRBJ2-1|TRBD2|TRBV6-5|NA
CASSWVAGGPREQFF
TGTGCCAGCAGTTGGGTAGCGGGAGGGCCCAGAGAGCAGTTCTTC
>TRBJ1-2|NA|TRBV4-3|NA
CASSQERGRGYTF
TGCGCCAGCAGCCAAGAAAGAGGCCGCGGCTACACCTTC
>TRBJ2-1|NA|TRBV2|NA
CASRGTHYNEQFF
TGTGCCAGCAGGGGGACACATTACAATGAGCAGTTCTTC
>TRBJ1-5|TRBD1|TRBV5-1|NA
CASSLSGGGNQPQHF
TGCGCCAGCAGCTTGTCAGGGGGCGGCAATCAGCCCCAGCATTTT
>TRBJ2-7|TRBD1|TRBV19|NA
CASSTRTGGRYEQYF
TGTGCCAGTAGTACCCGGACAGGGGGCAGGTACGAGCAGTACTTC
>TRBJ2-3|NA|TRBV3-1/TRBV3-2|NA
CASSQDPLGSTDTQYF
TGTGCCAGCAGCCAAGATCCCCTCGGGAGCACAGATACGCAGTATTTT
>TRBJ1-2|NA|TRBV28|NA
CASSPPQGLGGYTF
TGTGCCAGCAGTCCACCACAGGGTTTGGGAGGCTACACCTTC
>TRBJ2-5|NA|TRBV9|NA
CASSGTGGLETQYF
TGTGCCAGCAGCGGAACGGGGGGCCTCGAGACCCAGTACTTC
>TRBJ2-1|NA|TRBV29-1|NA
CSVRDSTYNEQFF
TGCAGCGTCCGGGACTCTACCTACAATGAGCAGTTCTTC
>TRBJ2-3|NA|TRBV24-1|NA
CATMDWTDTQYF
TGTGCCACAATGGACTGGACAGATACGCAGTATTTT
>TRBJ2-1|NA|TRBV9|NA
CASSVGGASYNEQFF
TGTGCCAGCAGCGTAGGCGGGGCTTCCTACAATGAGCAGTTCTTC
>TRBJ1-2|NA|TRBV3-1/TRBV3-2|NA
CASSQYTGQRSDGYTF
TGTGCCAGCAGCCAATATACTGGACAGAGATCCGATGGCTACACCTTC
>TRBJ1-2|NA|TRBV12-3/TRBV12-4|NA
CASSFWRSYGYTF
TGTGCCAGCAGTTTTTGGCGGAGCTATGGCTACACCTTC
>TRBJ1-4|NA|TRBV6-6|NA
CASSYLSPEKLFF
TGTGCCAGCAGTTATCTATCTCCTGAAAAACTGTTTTTT